One sample yielded the 6 T cell receptor beta chains listed below, sequenced in a study of response to subunit inactivated influenza vaccine. One entry per CDR3 protein, called by TCRdb with MiXCR from the RT-PCR reads. This sample has roughly 790,000 distinct CDR3 sequences; over 20% occur once, and the top ten carry about a tenth. This sample comprised PBMCs from blood, obtained roughly 5 days after vaccination. These receptors all stem from a man aged 45 to 65 who received an inactivated influenza vaccine.

This clonotype came up a few times. This rearrangement joins TRBV20-1 to TRBJ2-3; D unresolved. Trimming stripped 3 bases from V and 0 bases from J, with 13 bases between. Per the germline V gene, CDR1 is DFQATT and CDR2 is SNEGSKA (reference sequence). This CDR3 spans 15 amino acids. The CDR3 region is CSARAPTVSTDTQYF. CDR3 DNA sequence: TGCAGTGCTAGGGCCCCTACAGTTAGCACAGATACGCAGTATTTT.

This clonotype was picked up a small number of times. V gene TRBV9 combines with J gene TRBJ2-3, with 8 nucleotides matching TRBD1. The V segment lost 4 bases and the J segment 5 bases; nucleotides outside the gene matches: 6. The CDR3 loop spans 14 amino acids. Germline V gene sequence: CDR1 SGDLS, CDR2 YYNGEE. For the CDR3, the DNA is TGTGCCAGCAGCACCCGGACAGGGCTAGATACGCAGTATTTT. Translated, it gives CASSTRTGLDTQYF.

Ten or more counts support this clonotype. The chain links TRBV7-2 to TRBJ2-1, with 9 nucleotides matching TRBD2. Germline V gene sequence: CDR1 SGHTA, CDR2 FQGNSA. The junction had 5 bases not matched to a gene; V was cut back by 4 bases and J by 4 bases. The CDR3 totals 15 residues. CDR3 loop: CASSSTSGQYNEQFF. DNA of the CDR3: TGTGCCAGCAGCTCGACTAGCGGACAATACAATGAGCAGTTCTTC.

V gene TRBV7-9 combines with J gene TRBJ2-7; D uncertain. The ends were cut back, 3 bases at V and 4 bases at J, with 16 bases in the middle. Germline V lookup: CDR1 SEHNR, CDR2 FQNEAQ (reference sequence). The CDR3 runs 15 residues. For the CDR3, the DNA is TGTGCCAGCAGCTTTACGGCAGGATCATTATACGAGCAGTACTTC. Amino acid sequence: CASSFTAGSLYEQYF. The full variable domain, rest sourced from reference TRBV7-9 and TRBJ2-7, is DTGVSQNPRHKITKRGQNVTFRCDPISEHNRLYWYRQTLGQGPEFLTYFQNEAQLEKSRLLSDRFSAERPKGSFSTLEIQRTEQGDSAMYLCASSFTAGSLYEQYFGPGTRLTVT.

The chain uses TRBV12-3 or TRBV12-4 and TRBJ1-5; D is ambiguous. Trimming pared 3 bases from V and 2 bases from J, leaving 8 bases between. The CDR3 is 14 amino acids. CDR3 sequence: CASSFMWGNQPQHF. In DNA form, the CDR3 reads TGTGCCAGCAGTTTCATGTGGGGCAATCAGCCCCAGCATTTT.

This clonotype has more than one count but fewer than ten. The chain has TRBV20-1 and TRBJ2-7; D gene unclear. This CDR3 is 12 amino acids long. The V gene's germline CDR1 is DFQATT and CDR2 SNEGSKA (reference sequence). Trimming cost V 0 bases and J 3 bases, with 6 bases left between them. CDR3 region: CSAREHNYEQYF. The DNA for the CDR3 is TGCAGTGCTAGAGAACACAACTACGAGCAGTACTTC.